Each of the 29 T cell receptor beta chains below was sequenced from the same sample in a study of blood T cell repertoires in COVID-19. Clones were read by immunoSEQ multiplex PCR, and TCRdb kept only the in-frame ones, dropping some. The sample consists of roughly 150,000 clones, more than 65% of them appearing once. Source material: PBMCs or T cells enriched from blood (not recorded which). The receptors were gathered from a man aged 55 to 70 who had recovered from COVID-19.

The chain couples TRBV27 to TRBJ1-6; perhaps TRBD1 as D (5 bases). The germline V gene encodes CDR1 MNHEY and CDR2 SMNVEV (reference sequence). This CDR3 has 17 residues. Trimming removed 3 bases at V and 0 bases at J, with 12 bases between. CDR3 sequence: CASSFARGYSYNSPLHF. For the CDR3, the DNA is TGTGCCAGCAGTTTCGCAAGGGGATACTCCTATAATTCACCCCTCCACTTT.

J is TRBJ1-1 and V is TRBV6-5; 8 positions agree with TRBD1. Germline V gene lookup returns CDR1 MNHEY and CDR2 SVGAGI. The CDR3 is 16 residues long. V lost 0 bases to trimming and J lost 1 base; unmatched junction nucleotides: 4. The CDR3 sequence: CASSYSTGVTNTEAFF. The CDR3 DNA follows: TGTGCCAGCAGTTACTCGACAGGGGTGACGAACACTGAAGCTTTCTTT.

J is TRBJ2-2 and V is TRBV24-1, with TRBD2 as a possible D gene (8 bases). The germline V gene has CDR1 KGHDR and CDR2 SFDVKD. The germline V and J ends were trimmed by 3 bases and 4 bases, with 17 bases remaining between them. The CDR3 consists of 17 residues. Here the CDR3 DNA reads TGTGCCACCAGTGATGCCGGGAGGGGGCTGAGCACCGGGGAGCTGTTTTTT. Its protein is CATSDAGRGLSTGELFF.

This clone was observed a few times. The chain combines TRBV29-1 with TRBJ2-1; maybe TRBD2 (6 bases). CDR1 is SQVTM, CDR2 ANQGSEA, per germline. V shed 3 bases and J shed 4 bases, with 10 bases lying between them. This CDR3 contains 13 residues. For the CDR3, the DNA is TGCAGCGTTGATTCCAGCGGGTACAATGAGCAGTTCTTC. The encoded protein is CSVDSSGYNEQFF.

V and J are TRBV28 and TRBJ2-1, with no clear D. This CDR3 is built from 12 residues. In germline, CDR1 is MDHEN, CDR2 SYDVKM. V lost 6 bases and J lost 7, with 10 bases in between. The CDR3, as DNA: TGTGCCAGCAGCCCGGTTAGAAATGAGCAGTTCTTC. It yields the protein CASSPVRNEQFF.

V is TRBV2 and J is TRBJ1-1, with D unresolved. The CDR3 loop spans 14 amino acids. Germline CDR1 reads SNHLY; CDR2 reads FYNNEI. Trimming removed 2 bases from V and 0 bases from J, with 7 bases in between. The CDR3 here is CASSEMGLNTEAFF. The CDR3 region has the DNA TGTGCCAGCAGTGAAATGGGCTTGAACACTGAAGCTTTCTTT.

This clone was counted a single time. This chain's CDR3 is CASVWRDVGRLQPQHF. In DNA, the CDR3 is TGTGCCAGTGTGTGGAGGGACGTAGGGCGGTTGCAGCCCCAGCATTTT. This sequence joins TRBV28 and TRBJ1-5, with a weak D call TRBD1 (5 bases). The CDR3 covers 16 residues. V lost 9 bases and J lost 7, with 25 bases in between. In germline, CDR1 is MDHEN, CDR2 SYDVKM. Full variable domain (rest looked up from reference TRBV28 and TRBJ1-5): DVKVTQSSRYLVKRTGEKVFLECVQDMDHENMFWYRQDPGLGLRLIYFSYDVKMKEKGDIPEGYSVSREKKERFSLILESASTNQTSMYLCASVWRDVGRLQPQHFGDGTRLSIL.

The chain joins TRBV14 to TRBJ1-4; weak D call: TRBD1 (6 bases). Germline V gene data show CDR1 as SGHDN and CDR2 as FVKESK. V lost 4 bases and J lost 6, with 15 bases in between. The CDR3 is made up of 15 amino acids. The CDR3: CASSPQTGGHEKLFF. The CDR3, as DNA: TGTGCCAGCAGCCCCCAAACGGGGGGCCATGAAAAACTGTTTTTT.

This clone was recorded a few times. This chain uses TRBV2 with TRBJ2-1, with D possibly TRBD2 on 5 matching bases. Trimming pared 7 bases from V and 9 bases from J, leaving 19 bases between. The germline V gene has CDR1 SNHLY and CDR2 FYNNEI. The CDR3 has 14 amino acids. DNA for the CDR3: TGTGCCAGCACCCAACCTATCGGGGTAGGTGAGCAGTTCTTC. Its protein product is CASTQPIGVGEQFF.

The chain joins TRBV27 to TRBJ1-5; TRBD1 is a possible D gene (6 bases). The germline V and J ends were trimmed by 2 bases and 0 bases, with 14 bases remaining between them. Germline assignment: CDR1 MNHEY and CDR2 SMNVEV (reference sequence). This CDR3 is 17 amino acids long. In DNA form, the CDR3 reads TGTGCCAGCAGTTTAAGGGGGAGTGAAAGTAGCAATCAGCCCCAGCATTTT. It yields the protein CASSLRGSESSNQPQHF.

This clone has only a few counts. V and J are TRBV3-1 (or the pseudogene TRBV3-2) and TRBJ1-2; D gene ambiguous. V lost 0 bases and J lost 5, with 10 bases in between. The length of the CDR3 is 14 residues. Germline CDR1 reads LGHDT; CDR2 reads YNNKEL (reference sequence). CDR3 nucleotides: TGTGCCAGCAGCCAAGAGAGGGTCGGGTATGGCTACACCTTC. Amino acids: CASSQERVGYGYTF.

This chain uses TRBV19 with TRBJ1-4; D is perhaps TRBD1 (6 bases). From germline, CDR1 is LNHDA and CDR2 SQIVND (reference sequence). The CDR3 loop spans 19 amino acids. V shed 3 bases and J shed 5 bases, with 25 bases lying between them. The CDR3 DNA is TGTGCCAGTAGTATCATTCTGGGGGCGCGAATAGGGGCGAATGAAAAACTGTTTTTT. This translates into CASSIILGARIGANEKLFF.

This rearrangement joins TRBV7-9 to TRBJ2-3; 12 bases map to TRBD1. CDR3 length equals 17 residues. Germline loops: CDR1 SEHNR, CDR2 FQNEAQ (reference sequence). Trimming removed 4 bases from V and 3 bases from J; junction bases left unmatched: 8. The DNA of the CDR3 is TGTGCCAGCAGCTGGTTCCGGGACAGGGGGCATACAGATACGCAGTATTTT. This translates into CASSWFRDRGHTDTQYF.

The rearrangement uses TRBV6-1 and TRBJ1-5, with TRBD1 identical over 8 bases. This CDR3 comprises 17 residues. Germline CDR1 reads MNHNS; CDR2 reads SASEGT. V gave up 1 base and J gave up 4 bases; unmatched junction bases: 9. The CDR3 spells CASSEVGGQGANQPQHF. CDR3 DNA sequence: TGTGCCAGCAGTGAAGTCGGTGGGCAGGGGGCGAATCAGCCCCAGCATTTT.

The gene calls are TRBV7-2 and TRBJ2-3; 7 bases agree with TRBD2. The trim removed 0 bases at V and 4 bases at J, leaving 7 bases unmatched. The CDR3 runs 16 residues. Germline assignment: CDR1 SGHTA and CDR2 FQGNSA. The CDR3 region is CASSLATGGIADTQYF. In DNA, the CDR3 is TGTGCCAGCAGCTTAGCGACCGGGGGGATAGCAGATACGCAGTATTTT. The whole variable domain, filled in from reference TRBV7-2 and TRBJ2-3, reads GAGVSQSPSNKVTEKGKDVELRCDPISGHTALYWYRQSLGQGLEFLIYFQGNSAPDKSGLPSDRFSAERTGGSVSTLTIQRTQQEDSAVYLCASSLATGGIADTQYFGPGTRLTVL.

The chain is built from TRBV7-3 and TRBJ2-1, with 9 bases fitting TRBD2. Germline V gives CDR1 SGHTA, CDR2 FQGTGA. CDR3 size: 15 residues. J lost 5 bases, V lost 2 bases, and 4 bases had no gene match. CDR3 in amino acids: CASSLAGGFHNEQFF. DNA of the CDR3: TGTGCCAGCAGCTTAGCGGGAGGGTTCCACAATGAGCAGTTCTTC.

V usage is TRBV2 and J usage is TRBJ2-7; the match to TRBD2 covers 10 bases. CDR3 size: 13 residues. Trimming cost V 10 bases and J 0 bases; bases outside gene matches: 3. Germline CDR1 is SNHLY and CDR2 is FYNNEI. The chain's CDR3 is CAILAGVSYEQYF. CDR3 DNA sequence: TGTGCCATTCTAGCGGGGGTCTCCTACGAGCAGTACTTC.

The V gene is TRBV21-1, the J gene TRBJ2-5; the D call of TRBD2 is as the table states it, not checked on the DNA. TRBV21-1 is marked as a pseudogene. CDR3 length: 16 amino acids. The CDR3 DNA reads as TGTGCCAGCAGCAAAGCTTCGGGGGGCGAAAAAGAGACCCAGTACTTC. It codes for CASSKASGGEKETQYF.

The gene calls are TRBV18 and TRBJ2-7, with TRBD2 matching over 7 bases. Trimming at V came to 2 bases and at J to 0 bases, leaving 13 bases not matched to a gene. This CDR3 region has 18 residues. Per germline, CDR1 KGHSH and CDR2 LQKENI. As DNA, the CDR3 is TGTGCCAGCTCACCAAAAATGGTGAGCGGGGTCCACTCCTACGAGCAGTACTTC. Translating it yields CASSPKMVSGVHSYEQYF.

This clone was found once. The V gene is TRBV5-1, the J gene TRBJ2-3; a weak D match, TRBD2 (6 bases). V lost 4 bases to trimming and J lost 0 bases, with 12 bases between them. CDR3 length: 15 amino acids. The V gene's germline CDR1 is SGHRS and CDR2 YFSETQ. Here the CDR3 reads CASSTGTSSTDTQYF. For the CDR3, the DNA is TGCGCCAGCAGCACTGGGACTTCTAGCACAGATACGCAGTATTTT.

The V call is TRBV5-1, the J call TRBJ1-1; D gene uncertain. The CDR3 runs to 14 residues. Germline V lookup: CDR1 SGHRS, CDR2 YFSETQ. Trimming shortened V by 2 bases and J by 1 base, and 9 bases separated the two germline ends. The CDR3 DNA sequence: TGCGCCAGCAGCTTTCGGGGAAGGAACACTGAAGCTTTCTTT. Translating it yields CASSFRGRNTEAFF.

The rearrangement joins TRBV6-5 to TRBJ1-2; perhaps TRBD1 as D (5 bases). CDR1 and CDR2 from the germline V gene are MNHEY and SVGAGI. The V gene lost 5 bases and the J gene lost 6 bases, with 13 bases spanning the gap. CDR3 length equals 13 residues. CDR3 sequence reads: CASSPQGGNGYTF. The CDR3 DNA follows: TGTGCCAGCAGTCCCCAGGGCGGAAATGGCTACACCTTC.

The chain carries TRBV28 and TRBJ2-3, with D tentatively TRBD1 (6 bases). The CDR3 extends over 14 amino acids. In germline, CDR1 is MDHEN, CDR2 SYDVKM. V shed 4 bases and J shed 11 bases, with 19 bases lying between them. Written as DNA, the CDR3 is TGTGCCAGCAGTTCCCCGAGCCCACAGGGAAAGCAGTATTTT. This encodes CASSSPSPQGKQYF.

The V gene is TRBV7-3, the J gene TRBJ2-3; D is perhaps TRBD1 (5 bases). The CDR3 length is 16 residues. V was pared by 0 bases and J by 3 bases, with 13 bases between. Per the germline V gene, CDR1 is SGHTA and CDR2 is FQGTGA. DNA for the CDR3: TGTGCCAGCAGCTTAACACCAGACAGTTTTACAGATACGCAGTATTTT. Its protein product is CASSLTPDSFTDTQYF.

This clone was counted many times. V is TRBV12-5 and J is TRBJ1-6; D is uncertain. The CDR3 is made up of 16 amino acids. Germline lookup yields CDR1 LGHNT and CDR2 FRNRAP. V was trimmed by 4 bases and J by 7 bases, leaving 17 bases between them. CDR3 loop: CASGSHKQLQNSPLHF. The DNA for the CDR3 is TGTGCTAGTGGTTCCCATAAACAGCTTCAGAATTCACCCCTCCACTTT.

The chain couples TRBV5-6 to TRBJ2-3; TRBD2 aligns across 7 bases. Germline V gene data show CDR1 as SGHDT and CDR2 as YYEEEE. The CDR3 is 16 residues long. J gave up 4 bases and V 4 bases, and 12 bases lay outside the gene matches. CDR3 DNA sequence: TGTGCCAGCAGCCCCCTCGGCGGCGGGGGACCAGATACGCAGTATTTT. Its protein product is CASSPLGGGGPDTQYF.

This clone was seen a single time. The chain combines TRBV5-6 with TRBJ2-7; TRBD1 might be the D (6 bases). The CDR3 has 15 amino acids. Trimming removed 0 bases from V and 4 bases from J, with 14 bases in between. CDR1 is SGHDT, CDR2 YYEEEE, per germline. The CDR3 DNA is TGTGCCAGCAGCTTGGTCGGGACAAGAGGGTACGAGCAGTACTTC. Its translation: CASSLVGTRGYEQYF. The complete variable domain, with remaining parts taken from reference TRBV5-6 and TRBJ2-7, reads DAGVTQSPTHLIKTRGQQVTLRCSPKSGHDTVSWYQQALGQGPQFIFQYYEEEERQRGNFPDRFSGHQFPNYSSELNVNALLLGDSALYLCASSLVGTRGYEQYFGPGTRLTVT.

The chain carries TRBV28 and TRBJ2-7; TRBD1 matches at 9 bases. V trimming: 5 bases; J trimming: 1 base; junction bases outside the gene matches: 21. Germline V lookup: CDR1 MDHEN, CDR2 SYDVKM. The CDR3 contains 20 residues. The CDR3 DNA reads TGTGCCAGCAGTCCGCCCCGGCTCCTGGGGAGGGGACAGGGATCCTACGAGCAGTACTTC. It translates to CASSPPRLLGRGQGSYEQYF.

Details on this clone: Other DNA sequences of this sample code for an identical CDR3. The chain has TRBV18 and TRBJ2-7; no definite D call. There are 13 residues in the CDR3. The germline CDR1 and CDR2 sequences are KGHSH and LQKENI. Trimming removed 2 bases at V and 5 bases at J, with 10 bases between. CDR3 nucleotides: TGTGCCAGCTCACCAGACACGTCGGACGAGCAGTACTTC. This sequence encodes CASSPDTSDEQYF. Full variable domain (missing parts from reference TRBV18 and TRBJ2-7): NAGVMQNPRHLVRRRGQEARLRCSPMKGHSHVYWYRQLPEEGLKFMVYLQKENIIDESGMPKERFSAEFPKEGPSILRIQQVVRGDSAAYFCASSPDTSDEQYFGPGTRLTVT.